The entry below gives a single TCR beta chain sequence along with its context. What this receptor recognizes is not known. It has no much larger one-base neighbor in the sample; base qualities were not kept. In total, approximately 610 healthy bone marrow donors made up the cohort. All cohort members were sampled while nominally healthy, although unrecorded immune exposures were likely present. The donor was CMV seronegative and belonged to the group of approximately 320 seronegative cohort members. Every donor gave a peripheral blood sample, and the peripheral blood mononuclear cells from that sample were used for TCR beta sequencing. Genomic DNA was extracted from the blood cell samples with the Qiagen DNeasy Blood Extraction Kit. Receptor amplification or capture employed the immunoSEQ multiplex PCR assay. A mixture of 60 forward primers for TCR Vbeta segments and 13 reverse primers for TCR Jbeta segments was used in the multiplex PCR. Amplification of the CDR3 region of rearranged TCR beta genes was performed with a multiplex PCR assay on genomic DNA. The amplified TCR beta libraries were sequenced on the Illumina HiSeq System as 87-base-pair reads. As for how the authors treated the data: Across the roughly 600 repertoires, a later analysis counted some 81 million unique TCR beta chains, roughly 11 million of which were shared by at least two donors. To remove PCR and sequencing errors, raw reads were error-corrected and collapsed into unique sequences using a nearest-neighbor algorithm that merged closely related sequences. V, D and J gene segments were assigned by aligning CDR3 sequences to IMGT reference sequences. For a sequence to be retained, at least a six-nucleotide match to both a V gene segment and a J gene segment was required. Rearrangements were classified as productive when the CDR3 lacked stop codons and remained in frame with V and J, and all other rearrangements were classified as non-productive. CDR3 was defined by IMGT convention, running from the second conserved V-encoded cysteine to the conserved J-encoded phenylalanine. In an earlier analysis of just under 600 of the donors, sequences lacking an unambiguous match to a single V gene segment were excluded. In an earlier analysis of more than 500 of the donors, a V segment was called functional when productive rearrangements were above 56.7%, and segregating when the standard deviation between donors exceeded 5%. A statistical classification framework was developed to diagnose cytomegalovirus status using the catalog of TCR beta chain sequences. V and J gene assignment, in a later analysis, came from comparing TCR nucleotide sequences with IMGT/GENE-DB human TR gene sequences. Using the TCRdist pipeline, a later analysis assigned CDR3 sequences along with most-parsimonious VDJ recombination scenarios. A later analysis defined each TCR beta chain by its CDR3 amino acid sequence plus V-gene family, and excluded reads lacking a unique V-gene family. A later analysis removed several hundred highly shared, low-generation-probability nucleotide sequences to deal with suspected cross-contamination and a sequencing artifact. In a later analysis, a clonal expansion index was calculated for each public chain from normalized within-repertoire ranks of inferred template counts. A later analysis computed generation probabilities with a VDJ recombination model fitted to out-of-frame rearrangements, and checked the results against IGoR. In a later analysis, TCR-TCR, TCR-HLA and TCR-CMV co-occurrence was scored with hypergeometric tests, and a repertoire-size bias correction was applied to TCR pairs. To estimate false discovery rates, a later analysis permuted the HLA or CMV assignments 20 times. In a later analysis, co-occurring TCRs were grouped using DBSCAN, with TCRdist sequence similarity added in when clustering inside HLA-allele-positive subsets. Co-occurrence clustering excluded repertoires with fewer than 30,000 or more than 120,000 public chains, plus five with anomalous nucleotide sharing. Imported from immuneACCESS, the table was reduced by TCRdb to in-frame sequences with V and J called. These copies leave out some clones; in studies compared against another copy, an unresolved V gene accounts for under half, and the cause of the remainder is not known. V and J calls and clone size are copied from that table; D and trimming were computed from the DNA. A total of nearly 110,000 clones appear in this sample, 81% of them only once. 2% to 2.5% of the sample is taken by the ten largest.

This sample was included in a study of cytomegalovirus exposure and HLA in healthy donors listed by TCRdb under 2017. In terms of the full investigation: An earlier analysis of approximately 640 of the donors reported 250 to 300 Gb of sequence data and 100 million to 130 million unique TCR beta sequences from about 200 million T cells. Alongside the repertoire data, information on donor age, sex, ethnicity and CMV serostatus was compiled. In the later analysis, no new phenotypic data were used to find candidate immune exposures; instead, reliance was placed on TCR beta sequences and their occurrence across donors. The aim of the study was to test whether cataloging public T cell receptors could identify signatures of past pathogen exposure. About five DR-DQ haplotypes were treated as single units for association and clustering because of strong linkage in the cohort. Using immunosequencing, the study profiled T cell repertoires from roughly 650 subjects and related those repertoires to cytomegalovirus serostatus. In a later genetic analysis, genome-wide SNP genotypes for about three fifths of the roughly 670 donors were used, and that subset was treated as a discovery cohort. High-throughput TCR immunosequencing, statistical association of individual TCRs with disease status, and machine learning were combined to predict cytomegalovirus infection status. A later analysis re-analyzed previously published TCR beta repertoires from 500 to 700 donors and added high-resolution HLA genotyping to study TCR occurrence patterns. All discovery cohort repertoires had been generated using a single sequencing platform. Around 320 gigabases of sequencing data and around 87 million unique TCR sequences were included in an early release covering roughly 600 HLA-typed donors. An earlier analysis of 587 of the donors used high-throughput TCR beta sequencing to judge whether each TCR beta V gene segment behaved as functional or pseudogenic. HLA typing covered class I and class II loci at four-digit resolution. Across approximately 400 genotyped donors of the cohort, an average of roughly 250,000 unique TCR beta nucleotide sequences per donor were sequenced, and around 20% of those sequences were non-productive. Typing coverage differed by locus: A, B, C, DRB1 and DQB1 were typed in about 620-630 donors, DQA1 in about 500, DPA1 in 600 to 610, and DPB1 in roughly 470. Of the roughly 430 genotyped donors, approximately 82% fell in the genetic ancestry cluster associated with self-reported Caucasian donors. Along with the approximately 700-subject first cohort, a separate validation cohort of roughly 110 different subjects was used.

Results and caveats for the whole study, not just this receptor: In a later analysis, about 17,000 TCR beta sequences were associated with specific HLA alleles at a false discovery rate of 0.05. HLA typing was unavailable for some donors at each locus, so association tests used only the typed subset. In vitro tests confirmed that a few of the cytomegalovirus-associated TCR beta chains recognize cytomegalovirus antigens. A cluster of highly shared sequence variants was judged likely to be a technical artifact of the sequencing pipeline. Most TCR sequences were observed very rarely across donors, whereas some public TCRs were present in many individuals. Only TCR beta chains were sequenced in this cohort, and the absence of alpha or paired-chain data limited detectable features. A further reported finding was that TCR beta sequences accurately predicted the HLA-A and HLA-B alleles for most subjects in the first cohort. According to a later genetic analysis, donors in an Asian-associated ancestry cluster had fewer N-insertions in productive TCRs than the roughly 670-donor mean. In a later analysis, most CMV-associated TCR beta chains were found to appear HLA-restricted, with HLA associations seemingly driven largely by CMV exposure. Linkage disequilibrium might explain the correlated functional status among segregating V segments, but an unknown experimental factor could not be excluded. A later analysis reported that several top co-occurrence clusters appeared linked to parvovirus B19, influenza, CMV and Epstein-Barr virus. Cytomegalovirus status was reported to be diagnosed by the classifier with high specificity and sensitivity in both the original and validation cohorts. A total of roughly 160 TCR beta chains were listed by the study as associated with cytomegalovirus. Strong co-occurrence of HLA alleles, especially DR and DQ, made assigning TCR associations to individual alleles difficult. In a later analysis, HLA-associated TCR beta chains were found to be more clonally expanded and to have lower generation probabilities than equally common non-associated chains. Broadly in line with IMGT annotations, most TCR beta V segments showed up in productive rearrangements about 87% or about 30% of the time in an earlier analysis of 587 of the donors. A later genetic analysis associated a missense DCLRE1C variant with V-gene and J-gene trimming of TCR beta chains, and an independent cohort replicated the association. It was suggested by the authors that the approach could potentially be generalized to other disease states and immunological phenotypes. Because counts were too low, around 17 rarely observed V segments, including chromosome 9 orphons, were left out of the earlier analysis of 587 of the donors. A later analysis found that TCR association rates varied across HLA loci, with DRB1 alleles showing the most associated TCRs and HLA-C alleles the fewest. For the cohort, immune exposure information was limited to CMV serostatus. Sequencing depth was assumed to be roughly uniform across donors in the presence/absence analyses, though that assumption may not hold.

Sequenced input: PBMCs. The TCR was taken from a man younger than 40 in good health and CMV-seronegative.

The DNA sequence reads TGTGCCTGGAGTGATGGCAGGGCTGGAAACACCATATATTTT. This is translated as CAWSDGRAGNTIYF. In this chain, TRBV30 is recombined with TRBJ1-3, with TRBD1 perhaps the D gene, on 5 matching bases. The germline ends are 9 bases apart after V is trimmed by 1 base and J by 2 bases. The CDR3 measures 14 amino acids from cysteine to phenylalanine. Only the CDR3 DNA is retained, 42 bases long and in frame from the first base. CDR1 and CDR2, looked up from the germline V gene (reference sequence), are GTSNPN and SVGIG.